The 21 T cell receptor beta chains below all came from one sample that was sequenced in a study of Ad26.COV2.S vaccination and SARS-CoV-2 variants. Treatment denoted: 15 to 20 received Ad26.COV2.S at low or high dose, single or two shots; 5 received placebo; per-sample allocation not given. Following the first vaccine or placebo injection, samples were taken on day 63. TCRdb keeps only in-frame clones here, not all; method: immunoSEQ multiplex PCR. The sample includes 430,000 or so clones, 90% seen only once; the top ten take 12%. This material consisted of peripheral blood, taken in a trial of Ad26.COV2.S vaccine versus placebo. These receptor sequences come from a person between 18 and 59 years old who received the Ad26.COV2.S COVID-19 vaccine or a placebo.

The V and J genes are TRBV5-8 and TRBJ2-5, with 9 bases fitting TRBD2. Looked up from germline, CDR1 is SGHTS and CDR2 is YDEGEE. With V trimmed by 5 bases and J by 4 bases, 3 bases remained unmatched. This CDR3 comprises 13 residues. In nucleotides, the CDR3 is TGTGCCAGCAGTTCTAGCGGGGTAGAGACCCAGTACTTC. It codes for CASSSSGVETQYF.

This sequence joins TRBV7-9 and TRBJ2-3; 7 nucleotides line up with TRBD2. The CDR3 spans 15 residues. The trim removed 8 bases at V and 3 bases at J, leaving 11 bases unmatched. Germline V lookup: CDR1 SEHNR, CDR2 FQNEAQ (reference sequence). For the CDR3, the DNA is TGTGCCAGCGAGCACATTCAGCGGGGAACAGATACGCAGTATTTT. It specifies CASEHIQRGTDTQYF.

The chain is built from TRBV5-4 and TRBJ2-1; D is undetermined. Deletions cut 4 bases from V and 0 bases from J, with 17 bases between. Germline CDR1 SGHNT, CDR2 YYREEE (reference sequence). There are 17 residues in the CDR3. The CDR3 reads CASSPRPGDLSYNEQFF. The DNA for the CDR3 is TGTGCCAGCAGCCCGCGTCCAGGCGACCTCTCCTACAATGAGCAGTTCTTC.

This clone is a singleton in its sample. CDR3 region: CASSLWAGADNEKLFF. CDR3 DNA: TGTGCCAGCAGTTTATGGGCAGGGGCAGATAATGAAAAACTGTTTTTT. V is TRBV27 and J is TRBJ1-4; D perhaps matches TRBD1 (6 bases). CDR1 and CDR2 (germline): MNHEY, SMNVEV (reference sequence). The CDR3 is 16 residues long. The V and J ends lost 1 base and 4 bases respectively, with 13 bases between them.

This clone appeared once. The rearrangement links TRBV3-1 (or the pseudogene TRBV3-2) to TRBJ2-3; D is ambiguous. Trimming removed 2 bases at V and 0 bases at J, with 3 bases between. Looked up from germline, CDR1 is LGHDT and CDR2 is YNNKEL (reference sequence). The CDR3 has 13 amino acids. This CDR3 is CASSQSSTDTQYF. CDR3 nucleotide sequence: TGTGCCAGCAGCCAATCCAGCACAGATACGCAGTATTTT.

The chain links TRBV6-5 to TRBJ2-7, with 8 positions matching TRBD1. V dropped 5 bases and J dropped 3; count of bases not matched to a gene: 3. The CDR3 spans 13 residues. Germline values: CDR1 MNHEY, CDR2 SVGAGI. The DNA for the CDR3 is TGTGCCAGCAGTCTGACAGGGGTCTACGAGCAGTACTTC. Its translation is CASSLTGVYEQYF.

The rearrangement uses TRBV5-1 and TRBJ2-5; 9 nucleotides agree with TRBD1. The CDR3 contains 14 residues. V gave up 3 bases and J gave up 7 bases; unmatched junction bases: 7. Germline V gene sequence: CDR1 SGHRS, CDR2 YFSETQ. The CDR3 spells CASSSRTGEGTQYF. The CDR3 DNA is TGCGCCAGCAGCTCTCGGACAGGGGAGGGGACCCAGTACTTC.

The chain has TRBV18 and TRBJ2-2, with 8 bases matching TRBD2. CDR3 length: 17 residues. The J segment lost 3 bases and the V segment lost 3 bases, leaving 9 bases of the junction unmatched. Germline CDR1 KGHSH, CDR2 LQKENI. The CDR3 reads CASSPLRAGDYTGELFF. For the CDR3, the DNA is TGTGCCAGCTCACCTCTAAGAGCGGGAGACTACACCGGGGAGCTGTTTTTT.

This chain links TRBV11-3 with TRBJ1-1, with a possible D match to TRBD1 (5 bases). CDR3 length equals 13 residues. CDR1 SGHNT and CDR2 YENEEA come from the germline V gene. The V gene lost 5 bases and the J gene lost 2 bases, with 9 bases spanning the gap. The CDR3 protein is CASSRGINTEAFF. The CDR3 bases are TGTGCCAGCAGCCGGGGGATCAACACTGAAGCTTTCTTT.

This clone was seen a single time. The chain joins TRBV5-1 to TRBJ2-3; no firm D call. The V gene lost 3 bases and the J gene lost 2 bases, with 1 base spanning the gap. This CDR3 contains 11 residues. Germline-derived CDR1 and CDR2 are SGHRS and YFSETQ. The DNA for the CDR3 is TGCGCCAGCAGCTACACAGATACGCAGTATTTT. Residues: CASSYTDTQYF.

CDR3 sequence reads: CASSQGLGAYEQYF. Written as DNA, the CDR3 is TGTGCCAGCAGCCAAGGTCTGGGAGCCTACGAGCAGTACTTC. The chain uses TRBV4-2 and TRBJ2-7; TRBD2 is a possible D gene (5 bases). The germline V gene has CDR1 LGHNA and CDR2 YNFKEQ. Between the trimmed V and J ends, which lost 1 base and 2 bases, there was a span of 9 bases. The CDR3 is 14 amino acids.

The chain employs TRBV28 and TRBJ1-6, with D perhaps matching TRBD1 (6 bases). Germline-derived CDR1 and CDR2 are MDHEN and SYDVKM. V was shortened by 3 bases and J by 7 bases, with 13 bases between the two germline ends. The CDR3 extends over 15 amino acids. This chain's CDR3 is CASSFPGALNSPLHF. CDR3 bases: TGTGCCAGCAGTTTCCCAGGGGCCCTAAATTCACCCCTCCACTTT. Full variable domain (remainder filled in from reference TRBV28 and TRBJ1-6): DVKVTQSSRYLVKRTGEKVFLECVQDMDHENMFWYRQDPGLGLRLIYFSYDVKMKEKGDIPEGYSVSREKKERFSLILESASTNQTSMYLCASSFPGALNSPLHFGNGTRLTVT.

The rearrangement uses TRBV7-2 and TRBJ2-7, with TRBD1 as a possible D gene (6 bases). The CDR3 sequence is 13 residues long. Germline V gene sequence: CDR1 SGHTA, CDR2 FQGNSA. Trimming cost V 3 bases and J 3 bases, with 9 bases left between them. This chain's CDR3 is CASSFRDNYEQYF. The CDR3 DNA is TGTGCCAGCAGCTTCCGGGACAACTACGAGCAGTACTTC.

This sequence joins TRBV6-2 or TRBV6-3 and TRBJ2-4; 10 bases align to TRBD1. V lost 0 bases to trimming and J lost 7 bases; unmatched junction nucleotides: 15. CDR3 size: 19 residues. Germline V gene data show CDR1 as MNHEY and CDR2 as SVGEGT. CDR3 loop: CASSYSETGGELFPNIQYF. The CDR3 region has the DNA TGTGCCAGCAGTTACTCGGAGACAGGGGGCGAGCTATTTCCTAACATTCAGTACTTC.

The V gene is TRBV2, the J gene TRBJ1-4; D not resolved. Trimming stripped 4 bases from V and 8 bases from J, with 14 bases between. This CDR3 spans 14 amino acids. Looked up from germline, CDR1 is SNHLY and CDR2 is FYNNEI. CDR3 coding DNA: TGTGCCAGCAGTGTTGGGCGCAACTCCGAAAAACTGTTTTTT. Translated: CASSVGRNSEKLFF.

The V call is TRBV6-1, the J call TRBJ2-1; D is unresolved. CDR3 length: 12 residues. Germline assignment: CDR1 MNHNS and CDR2 SASEGT. V was cut by 2 bases and J by 8 bases, with 7 bases left in between. For the CDR3, the DNA is TGTGCCAGCAGTGAACGGGTCTATGAGCAGTTCTTC. It is translated as CASSERVYEQFF.

The chain combines TRBV2 with TRBJ1-1, with TRBD1 identical over 7 bases. CDR1 is SNHLY and CDR2 is FYNNEI in the germline V gene. The J segment lost 1 base and the V segment lost 4 bases, leaving 0 bases of the junction unmatched. CDR3 length: 13 residues. CDR3 residues: CASSGDRNTEAFF. CDR3 nucleotide sequence: TGTGCCAGCAGTGGGGACAGGAACACTGAAGCTTTCTTT.

The chain carries TRBV19 and TRBJ2-2; the match to TRBD1 covers 9 bases. Losses at the gene ends were 2 bases for V and 4 bases for J; bases not matched to a gene: 5. The germline V gene encodes CDR1 LNHDA and CDR2 SQIVND (reference sequence). The length of the CDR3 is 16 residues. CDR3 bases: TGTGCCAGTAGTATAACAGGGGGCGCTGGCACCGGGGAGCTGTTTTTT. This codes for CASSITGGAGTGELFF.

The chain couples TRBV7-8 to TRBJ1-6, with TRBD1 matching over 8 bases. CDR3 length equals 16 residues. Germline CDR1 is SGHVS and CDR2 is FQNEAQ. J was trimmed by 7 bases and V by 1 base; bases with no gene match: 6. The CDR3 spells CASSLVGQGGNSPLHF. The CDR3 coding sequence is TGTGCCAGCAGCTTAGTAGGACAGGGTGGAAATTCACCCCTCCACTTT.

This clone appeared a single time. This sequence joins TRBV5-5 and TRBJ2-5; D call uncertain. CDR3 length: 12 residues. Germline CDR1 is SGHKS and CDR2 is YYEKEE (reference sequence). Trimming shortened V by 2 bases and J by 3 bases, and 5 bases separated the two germline ends. The CDR3 sequence is CASSLTEETQYF. CDR3 DNA sequence: TGTGCCAGCAGCTTAACAGAAGAGACCCAGTACTTC. The whole variable domain, remainder taken from reference TRBV5-5 and TRBJ2-5, is DAGVTQSPTHLIKTRGQQVTLRCSPISGHKSVSWYQQVLGQGPQFIFQYYEKEERGRGNFPDRFSARQFPNYSSELNVNALLLGDSALYLCASSLTEETQYFGPGTRLLVL.

V and J are TRBV28 and TRBJ2-5, with 11 bases identical to TRBD1. There are 16 residues in the CDR3. Germline values: CDR1 MDHEN, CDR2 SYDVKM. The V segment lost 6 bases and the J segment 4 bases; nucleotides outside the gene matches: 10. CDR3 sequence: CASSPKTGTGGETQYF. In DNA form, the CDR3 reads TGTGCCAGCAGCCCTAAAACCGGGACAGGGGGAGAGACCCAGTACTTC.